Sequencing of this T cell receptor beta chain was carried out in a study of T-cell memory formation after mild COVID-19 (dated by TCRdb to 2020 to 2023). At the level of the whole study: TCR sequence clusters from the two donors were found to be largely donor specific. T-cell clones expanding and contracting after mild COVID-19 in two donors were tracked by longitudinal TCRalpha and TCRbeta repertoire sequencing. The cohort comprised two young, previously healthy adult volunteers, one female and one male.

Broader findings and caveats from the paper: SARS-CoV-2 specificity was not confirmed for the second-wave clones peaking on day 37. Some responding clones were detected in pre-infection memory, suggesting pre-existing cross-reactive memory T cells joined the SARS-CoV-2 response. Only a couple of mild cases were covered in the study, and larger cohorts including severe cases with pre-infection samples were considered necessary. Contracting CD4+ clones were found mainly in CM and EM memory subsets, while CD8+ clones were enriched in EMRA. Balanced CD4/CD8 phenotypes were observed for clones contracting from day 15 to 85, whereas a bias towards CD4+ was observed for a second wave of clones expanding from day 15 to 37.

Its CDR3 holds 15 amino acids, cysteine through phenylalanine. Kept here is only the CDR3 DNA, which spans 45 bases and is read in frame from base 1. The germline ends are 19 bases apart after V is trimmed by 7 bases and J by 4 bases. Ficoll-Paque density gradient centrifugation was used to isolate PBMCs. The table lists this clonotype with many counts. Its cognate antigen has yet to be identified. Per-nucleotide qualities are absent, and no much larger clonotype sits a single base away. The reads were generated on an Illumina NovaSeq 6000. Using 5'RACE with constant-segment primers, TCRalpha and TCRbeta cDNA libraries were constructed, with sample barcodes and unique molecular identifiers added in the process. Trizol reagent was used to extract RNA from every sample. Library amplification was performed in two PCR steps, and a second sample barcode and Illumina TruSeq adapters were introduced in the second step. Sequencing of the libraries was done on an Illumina NovaSeq, producing 2 x 150 bp paired-end reads. Per the authors' processing: Reads were demultiplexed and collapsed into UMI-guided consensus sequences with migec v1.2.7. Using mixcr v2.1.11, the UMI consensuses were aligned to TRA and TRB V and J templates and assembled into clonotypes. A clonotype was counted as expanded or contracted only if both edgeR and NoisET called the change significant, with noise models trained on biological replicates. edgeR calls used a false discovery rate-adjusted p below 0.01 and a log2 fold-change threshold of 1. As an exploratory analysis of dynamics, max-normalized trajectories of the 1000 most abundant clonotypes were examined by PCA with hierarchical clustering. Separately sequenced CD4+ and CD8+ repertoires were used to assign the CD4 or CD8 phenotype of responding clones. The raw public reads went through TCRdb reprocessing: fastp at Q25, MiXCR clone calling, in-frame beta chains kept. Entries are consolidated by CDR3 protein sequence, retaining the most common genes and DNA. TCRdb, not the original authors, processed these V and J calls. This sample comprises roughly 280,000 distinct CDR3 sequences, 16% of them detected only once. The ten largest clones represent about a fifth of the sample.

This receptor was taken from a young man who had mild COVID-19 (a few samples of this study predate the infection). The sample titles of this study are shuffled in the database, so cell type and time point are left out; the donor was told from shared clones. The chain employs TRBV12-3 or TRBV12-4 and TRBJ2-5; the best D guess is TRBD2, with 7 bases matching. The material sequenced was PBMCs or a T cell subset sorted from them (not recorded which). The nucleotide sequence is given as TGTGCCAGCACCCGGGGGGAGGGGGGTGGAGAGACCCAGTACTTC. Translated, this is CASTRGEGGGETQYF.